This T cell receptor beta chain was documented in a study of control samples from healthy donors and cancer patients. V lost 5 bases, J lost 1 base, and 6 bases lay in between. This CDR3 contains 13 residues. Looked up from germline, CDR1 is MDHEN and CDR2 is SYDVKM. The repertoire was sequenced with immunoSEQ multiplex PCR; TCRdb's copy has only in-frame clones and lacks some. The data contain 400,000 to 450,000 clones, 90% of them singletons. The genes are TRBV28 and TRBJ1-5, with a tentative D call TRBD1 (5 bases). The receptor was derived from a man between 40 and 49 years old with head and neck cancer. The sample was PBMCs. The CDR3 region has the DNA TGTGCCAGCAGTAGGGGAAGCAATCAGCCCCAGCATTTT. This encodes CASSRGSNQPQHF.